A single sample is the source of the 19 T cell receptor beta chains below, sequenced in a study of T cell clonotyping in hematopoietic cell transplantation (dated by TCRdb to the early 2020s). Library creation used the immunoSEQ multiplex PCR assay. Drawn from immuneACCESS, this table holds only the in-frame rearrangements with V and J called that TCRdb kept. Clones are partly lost; checked studies trace under half to an unresolved V gene and leave the rest unexplained. In this sample the table shows about 36,000 clones, 88% of which occur a single time. The ten largest clonotypes hold roughly 1.8% of the sample. The sample was peripheral blood mononuclear cells. Receptor source: a woman between 40 and 55 years old in good health. Some clones in this sample may be carry-over from other donors' samples.

V gene TRBV5-8 combines with J gene TRBJ1-4; TRBD1 might be the D (5 bases). CDR1 and CDR2 (germline): SGHTS, YDEGEE. Trimming shortened V by 4 bases and J by 8 bases, and 15 bases separated the two germline ends. This CDR3 is built from 14 residues. CDR3 region: CASSLRGSREKLFF. The CDR3 DNA reads as TGTGCCAGCAGCCTCCGGGGGTCGAGGGAAAAACTGTTTTTT. The full variable domain, completed using reference TRBV5-8 and TRBJ1-4, is EAGVTQSPTHLIKTRGQQATLRCSPISGHTSVYWYQQALGLGLQFLLWYDEGEERNRGNFPPRFSGRQFPNYSSELNVNALELEDSALYLCASSLRGSREKLFFGSGTQLSVL.

The chain employs TRBV29-1 and TRBJ2-7; 11 bases fit TRBD2. Trimming cost V 6 bases and J 2 bases; bases outside gene matches: 6. Germline CDR1 and CDR2: SQVTM and ANQGSEA. This CDR3 has 14 residues. DNA for the CDR3: TGCAGCGTGTGGGGACTAGCGGAAACCTACGAGCAGTACTTC. It encodes CSVWGLAETYEQYF.

The V gene is TRBV9, the J gene TRBJ2-2; D tentatively reads TRBD1 or TRBD2 (5 bases each). The germline gives CDR1 SGDLS, CDR2 YYNGEE. V lost 6 bases, J lost 7 bases, and 19 bases lay in between. The CDR3 length is 15 residues. The CDR3: CASNEGFRADGELFF. The CDR3 nucleotides read TGTGCCAGCAACGAGGGTTTCAGGGCTGACGGGGAGCTGTTTTTT.

This chain connects TRBV9 to TRBJ1-3; tentatively, D is TRBD1 (6 bases). The germline gives CDR1 SGDLS, CDR2 YYNGEE. V was clipped by 4 bases and J by 5 bases, with 16 bases between them. The CDR3 has 15 residues. CDR3 amino acids: CASSPAPDSRNTIYF. CDR3 coding DNA: TGTGCCAGCAGCCCAGCCCCGGACAGCCGAAACACCATATATTTT.

The chain has TRBV5-4 and TRBJ1-1; 10 nucleotides line up with TRBD1. Germline V gives CDR1 SGHNT, CDR2 YYREEE (reference sequence). The J segment lost 3 bases and the V segment lost 9 bases, leaving 5 bases of the junction unmatched. The CDR3 sequence is 13 residues long. The CDR3 region is CATRGQGYTEAFF. CDR3 nucleotide sequence: TGTGCCACTAGGGGACAGGGGTACACTGAAGCTTTCTTT. Supplemented by reference TRBV5-4 and TRBJ1-1, the full variable domain reads ETGVTQSPTHLIKTRGQQVTLRCSSQSGHNTVSWYQQALGQGPQFIFQYYREEENGRGNFPPRFSGLQFPNYSSELNVNALELDDSALYLCATRGQGYTEAFFGQGTRLTVV.

This clone was detected only a few times. The chain carries TRBV14 and TRBJ1-2; D gene ambiguous. This CDR3 is 13 amino acids long. CDR1 is SGHDN, CDR2 FVKESK, per germline. Trimming stripped 1 base from V and 5 bases from J, with 8 bases between. The CDR3 is CASSQARGYGYTF. CDR3 bases: TGTGCCAGCAGCCAAGCACGGGGTTATGGCTACACCTTC.

The genes are TRBV6-1 and TRBJ1-4, with 7 bases aligning to TRBD1. Germline trimming cut 0 bases from V and 3 bases from J; bases unmatched to any gene: 1. This CDR3 contains 15 residues. Germline V gene data show CDR1 as MNHNS and CDR2 as SASEGT. CDR3 DNA: TGTGCCAGCAGTGAAGCCGGGACAGCTAATGAAAAACTGTTTTTT. The encoded protein is CASSEAGTANEKLFF.

This chain uses TRBV4-1 with TRBJ1-1; no clear D gene. This CDR3 spans 15 amino acids. Germline CDR1 is MGHRA and CDR2 is YSYEKL. Deletions cut 0 bases from V and 0 bases from J, with 8 bases between. This CDR3 reads CASSQEAVMNTEAFF. The DNA of the CDR3 is TGCGCCAGCAGCCAAGAAGCGGTAATGAACACTGAAGCTTTCTTT.

The chain combines TRBV28 with TRBJ1-2; 8 positions agree with TRBD1. CDR1 is MDHEN, CDR2 SYDVKM, per germline. V was clipped by 3 bases and J by 4 bases; unmatched bases: 1. The CDR3 runs 13 residues. CDR3 nucleotides: TGTGCCAGCAGTTTCCAGGGGGCCTATGGCTACACCTTC. This translates into CASSFQGAYGYTF.

This chain links TRBV5-1 with TRBJ2-7; D is undetermined. Germline assignment: CDR1 SGHRS and CDR2 YFSETQ. Between the trimmed V and J ends, which lost 4 bases and 6 bases, there was a span of 14 bases. This CDR3 has 13 residues. CDR3 nucleotides: TGCGCCAGCAGCGGGGAAATCTCCCTCGAGCAGTACTTC. Protein sequence: CASSGEISLEQYF. Full variable domain (missing parts from reference TRBV5-1 and TRBJ2-7): KAGVTQTPRYLIKTRGQQVTLSCSPISGHRSVSWYQQTPGQGLQFLFEYFSETQRNKGNFPGRFSGRQFSNSRSEMNVSTLELGDSALYLCASSGEISLEQYFGPGTRLTVT.

V gene TRBV28 combines with J gene TRBJ1-3; D is uncertain. Between the trimmed V and J ends, which lost 7 bases and 9 bases, there was a span of 16 bases. Germline assignment: CDR1 MDHEN and CDR2 SYDVKM. CDR3 size: 13 residues. Here the CDR3 reads CASTLRGSSTIYF. As DNA, the CDR3 is TGTGCCAGCACTCTGCGGGGTAGTAGCACCATATATTTT.

V is TRBV5-5 and J is TRBJ1-2, with D perhaps TRBD1 (5 bases). V gave up 1 base and J gave up 3 bases, with 10 bases separating them. The CDR3 covers 14 residues. Germline CDR1 and CDR2: SGHKS and YYEKEE (reference sequence). The CDR3 spells CASSLPRVDYGYTF. Written as DNA, the CDR3 is TGTGCCAGCAGCTTGCCCAGGGTTGACTATGGCTACACCTTC.

V usage is TRBV28 and J usage is TRBJ1-2, with TRBD1 matching over 8 bases. The V segment lost 8 bases and the J segment 2 bases; nucleotides outside the gene matches: 10. Germline values: CDR1 MDHEN, CDR2 SYDVKM. CDR3 length: 15 amino acids. In DNA form, the CDR3 reads TGTGCCAGCTTTTACCAGACAGGGGCCAACTATGGCTACACCTTC. Translation gives CASFYQTGANYGYTF.

V is TRBV4-3 and J is TRBJ2-3; D is unclear. Trimming took 0 bases from V and 6 from J, leaving 16 bases between them. This CDR3 is built from 16 residues. The germline CDR1 and CDR2 sequences are LGHNA and YSLEER. The CDR3 region is CASSQDWVPSWDTQYF. CDR3 coding DNA: TGCGCCAGCAGCCAAGATTGGGTCCCCTCCTGGGATACGCAGTATTTT.

This clone was seen only once. This chain connects TRBV29-1 to TRBJ2-1, with a weak D call TRBD2 (6 bases). The CDR3 contains 14 residues. Trimming pared 8 bases from V and 0 bases from J, leaving 14 bases between. CDR1 SQVTM and CDR2 ANQGSEA come from the germline V gene. CDR3 loop: CSMSSGFSYNEQFF. As DNA, the CDR3 is TGCAGCATGAGTAGCGGTTTCTCCTACAATGAGCAGTTCTTC.

V usage is TRBV4-3 and J usage is TRBJ1-2; 8 bases align to TRBD1. Germline trimming cut 0 bases from V and 8 bases from J; bases unmatched to any gene: 8. From germline, CDR1 is LGHNA and CDR2 YSLEER. This CDR3 is built from 15 residues. The CDR3, as DNA: TGCGCCAGCAGCCAAGATCAGGGGGCGTCTTTCGGCTACACCTTC. Its protein is CASSQDQGASFGYTF.

The chain recombines TRBV2 with TRBJ2-3; D perhaps matches TRBD2 (6 bases). V was pared by 3 bases and J by 2 bases, with 12 bases between. The CDR3 loop spans 15 amino acids. Germline CDR1 SNHLY, CDR2 FYNNEI. CDR3 nucleotide sequence: TGTGCCAGCAGTGATTGGGGGGATCCCACAGATACGCAGTATTTT. Its protein product is CASSDWGDPTDTQYF.

The chain carries TRBV29-1 and TRBJ2-5; 9 bases are a match to TRBD1. Trimming cost V 0 bases and J 4 bases; bases outside gene matches: 12. CDR3 size: 17 residues. Germline values: CDR1 SQVTM, CDR2 ANQGSEA. The CDR3 region is CSVEDRWSTGGGETQYF. The CDR3 DNA is TGCAGCGTTGAAGATCGGTGGTCGACAGGGGGAGGAGAGACCCAGTACTTC.

For the CDR3, the DNA is TGTGCCAGCAGCCACTATCAAGTCAGGAACACTGAAGCTTTCTTT. Translated, it gives CASSHYQVRNTEAFF. The chain joins TRBV4-2 to TRBJ1-1; no clear D gene. Trimming stripped 3 bases from V and 1 base from J, with 12 bases between. CDR1 and CDR2 from the germline V gene are LGHNA and YNFKEQ. The CDR3 is made up of 15 amino acids.